One and the same sample provided the 28 T cell receptor beta chains below, sequenced in a study of type 1 regulatory T cells. MiXCR was run by TCRdb on the reads, yielding one entry per CDR3 protein. The sample records approximately 100,000 distinct CDR3 sequences, roughly 30% being singletons. The material sequenced was CD4+ T cells, either the whole sample or a sorted fraction (not recorded which). The receptors were sampled from a human donor in good health.

The sample holds a few counts of this clonotype. This rearrangement joins TRBV18 to TRBJ2-5; TRBD1 is a possible D gene (6 bases). Germline assignment: CDR1 KGHSH and CDR2 LQKENI. This CDR3 contains 14 residues. Trimming pared 5 bases from V and 1 base from J, leaving 11 bases between. The CDR3 here is CASSRQAAQETQYF. The CDR3 region has the DNA TGTGCCAGCTCAAGACAGGCCGCCCAAGAGACCCAGTACTTC.

The chain has TRBV27 and TRBJ2-2; no reliable D call. V dropped 4 bases and J dropped 4 bases, with 10 bases sitting between them. There are 14 residues in the CDR3. Germline assignment: CDR1 MNHEY and CDR2 SMNVEV (reference sequence). CDR3 in DNA: TGTGCCAGCAGTTCCAGGACGAGCACCGGGGAGCTGTTTTTT. As protein: CASSSRTSTGELFF.

The chain links TRBV7-8 to TRBJ1-6; perhaps TRBD1 as D (5 bases). V lost 2 bases, J lost 9 bases, and 17 bases lay in between. The germline V gene encodes CDR1 SGHVS and CDR2 FQNEAQ. The CDR3 loop spans 16 amino acids. CDR3 DNA: TGTGCCAGCAGCTTATTGGGTAGCCAGGGAGTTTCACCCCTCCACTTT. Translation: CASSLLGSQGVSPLHF.

This chain joins TRBV7-9 and TRBJ2-7; 7 nucleotides agree with TRBD2. The junction had 6 bases not matched to a gene; V was cut back by 3 bases and J by 1 base. From germline, CDR1 is SEHNR and CDR2 FQNEAQ (reference sequence). The CDR3 length is 15 residues. CDR3 nucleotide sequence: TGTGCCAGCAGCTTGGATGGGGGGGGGTCCTACGAGCAGTACTTC. Its translation is CASSLDGGGSYEQYF.

The chain has TRBV20-1 and TRBJ1-4, with a possible D match to TRBD1 (5 bases). Germline CDR1 and CDR2: DFQATT and SNEGSKA (reference sequence). CDR3 size: 15 residues. V lost 3 bases to trimming and J lost 2 bases, with 13 bases between them. CDR3 region: CSASLIGGTNEKLFF. CDR3 DNA: TGCAGTGCTAGTCTAATCGGGGGTACTAATGAAAAACTGTTTTTT.

V usage is TRBV7-2 and J usage is TRBJ2-7, with a weak D call TRBD1 (5 bases). Looked up from germline, CDR1 is SGHTA and CDR2 is FQGNSA. CDR3 length equals 13 residues. The V and J ends lost 5 bases and 4 bases respectively, with 12 bases between them. The CDR3 sequence is CASSRTRVYEQYF. The CDR3 nucleotides read TGTGCCAGCAGCCGAACCAGGGTATACGAGCAGTACTTC.

There are a few counts of this clonotype. This chain joins TRBV12-3 or TRBV12-4 and TRBJ2-7; 8 positions match TRBD2. CDR3 size: 14 residues. The junction had 8 bases not matched to a gene; V was cut back by 6 bases and J by 4 bases. As DNA, the CDR3 is TGTGCCAGCAGCCCCAGACTAGCGAGGTACGAGCAGTACTTC. It translates to CASSPRLARYEQYF.

The CDR3 region is CSARLGTYNNQPQHF. Written as DNA, the CDR3 is TGCAGTGCTAGGCTCGGGACATATAACAATCAGCCCCAGCATTTT. V usage is TRBV20-1 and J usage is TRBJ1-5; D perhaps matches TRBD1 (6 bases). The CDR3 is made up of 15 amino acids. CDR1 DFQATT and CDR2 SNEGSKA come from the germline V gene (reference sequence). The germline V and J ends were trimmed by 3 bases and 3 bases, with 15 bases remaining between them.

This chain joins TRBV11-3 and TRBJ2-2; 10 bases agree with TRBD2. The germline V gene encodes CDR1 SGHNT and CDR2 YENEEA. Trimming cost V 3 bases and J 1 base; bases outside gene matches: 2. This CDR3 spans 16 amino acids. The CDR3 nucleotides are TGTGCCAGCAGCTTTGGACTAGCGGTGAACACCGGGGAGCTGTTTTTT. Its translation is CASSFGLAVNTGELFF.

Notes on this clonotype: Compared with germline, one end of the junction differs, possibly owing to a read error. The V gene is TRBV6-2 or TRBV6-3, the J gene TRBJ2-2; 8 nucleotides align to TRBD1. The CDR3 loop spans 15 amino acids. Germline lookup yields CDR1 MNHEY and CDR2 SVGEGT. The CDR3, as DNA: TGTGCCAGCAGTTATGTCAGGGGGCTTCCCGGGGGGCTGTTTTTT. This translates into CASSYVRGLPGGLFF.

This clonotype was seen a handful of times. This chain connects TRBV28 to TRBJ2-1; the D is unclear. V lost 8 bases and J 6 bases, leaving 14 bases between the germline ends. This CDR3 comprises 13 residues. Per germline, CDR1 MDHEN and CDR2 SYDVKM. In DNA form, the CDR3 reads TGTGCCAGCTCTTATTCCACCCCCAATGAGCAGTTCTTC. It codes for CASSYSTPNEQFF.

This clonotype occurred a few times. The chain couples TRBV20-1 to TRBJ2-5; a possible D gene is TRBD2 (6 bases). The CDR3 runs 15 residues. Trimming left V 3 bases short and J 5 bases short, with 19 bases between. CDR1 DFQATT and CDR2 SNEGSKA come from the germline V gene (reference sequence). The CDR3 here is CSAREGAGRVETQYF. Here the CDR3 DNA reads TGCAGTGCTAGGGAGGGCGCGGGGCGCGTGGAGACCCAGTACTTC.

This clonotype occurred a few times. In DNA form, the CDR3 reads TGTGCCAGCACGGTCACCAATCAGCCCCAGCATTTT. Encoded protein: CASTVTNQPQHF. The rearrangement links TRBV28 to TRBJ1-5; D remains ambiguous. This CDR3 has 12 amino acids. Trimming took 7 bases from V and 3 from J, leaving 7 bases between them. Per germline, CDR1 MDHEN and CDR2 SYDVKM.

The chain couples TRBV7-8 to TRBJ2-2, with 11 bases that match TRBD2. The trim removed 5 bases at V and 4 bases at J, leaving 12 bases unmatched. The CDR3 runs to 18 residues. CDR1 is SGHVS and CDR2 is FQNEAQ in the germline V gene. CDR3 loop: CASSPRGSGRAGTGELFF. Here the CDR3 DNA reads TGTGCCAGCAGCCCCCGGGGTAGCGGGAGGGCCGGCACCGGGGAGCTGTTTTTT. The full variable domain, in which reference TRBV7-8 and TRBJ2-2 provide the parts outside the CDR3, is GAGVSQSPRYKVAKRGQDVALRCDPISGHVSLFWYQQALGQGPEFLTYFQNEAQLDKSGLPSDRFFAERPEGSVSTLKIQRTQQEDSAVYLCASSPRGSGRAGTGELFFGEGSRLTVL.

The chain recombines TRBV7-2 with TRBJ2-5; 9 positions match TRBD1. Unmatched junction bases numbered 5, after V lost 5 bases and J lost 1 base. The CDR3 totals 15 residues. Germline V gene sequence: CDR1 SGHTA, CDR2 FQGNSA. The CDR3 sequence: CASSPGTGTQETQYF. For the CDR3, the DNA is TGTGCCAGCAGCCCTGGGACAGGGACCCAAGAGACCCAGTACTTC.

This chain connects TRBV6-5 to TRBJ2-1; D is undetermined. Trimming cost V 2 bases and J 9 bases, with 11 bases left between them. Germline lookup yields CDR1 MNHEY and CDR2 SVGAGI. This CDR3 spans 13 amino acids. The CDR3 DNA follows: TGTGCCAGCAGTTACCCCCTCAGCACTGAGCAGTTCTTC. It translates to CASSYPLSTEQFF.

There are a few counts of this clonotype. The chain recombines TRBV7-2 with TRBJ2-3; D uncertain. The CDR3 is 14 amino acids. V lost 2 bases and J 2 bases, leaving 8 bases between the germline ends. Germline CDR1 and CDR2: SGHTA and FQGNSA. The DNA for the CDR3 is TGTGCCAGCAGCTTACCAGTTAACACAGATACGCAGTATTTT. The encoded protein is CASSLPVNTDTQYF.

The chain recombines TRBV27 with TRBJ2-1, with TRBD2 matching over 9 bases. V gave up 4 bases and J gave up 2 bases; unmatched junction bases: 3. The CDR3 runs to 15 residues. Germline values: CDR1 MNHEY, CDR2 SMNVEV (reference sequence). CDR3 loop: CASSYEREAYNEQFF. The CDR3 coding sequence is TGTGCCAGCAGTTACGAGCGGGAGGCCTACAATGAGCAGTTCTTC.

The chain employs TRBV19 and TRBJ2-1, with D uncertain. CDR1 and CDR2 (germline): LNHDA, SQIVND (reference sequence). CDR3 length equals 15 residues. V gave up 4 bases and J gave up 6 bases, with 16 bases separating them. The chain's CDR3 is CASSTGPQGGNEQFF. The CDR3 bases are TGTGCCAGTAGTACCGGGCCCCAAGGCGGCAATGAGCAGTTCTTC.

The gene calls are TRBV7-2 and TRBJ2-3, with 7 bases matching TRBD1. This CDR3 has 16 residues. Germline trimming cut 4 bases from V and 6 bases from J; bases unmatched to any gene: 13. Germline V gene data show CDR1 as SGHTA and CDR2 as FQGNSA. Here the CDR3 DNA reads TGTGCCAGCAGCTCCCTAAGACAGGGACCCACGGATACGCAGTATTTT. This sequence encodes CASSSLRQGPTDTQYF.

The chain is built from TRBV27 and TRBJ1-2; TRBD1 is a possible D gene (5 bases). The V end was cut by 1 base, the J end by 7 bases, with 16 bases between. The germline V gene encodes CDR1 MNHEY and CDR2 SMNVEV (reference sequence). This CDR3 contains 15 residues. The CDR3 DNA reads TGTGCCAGCAGTTTATTCGGCAGGGTGGCTGGTGGCTACACCTTC. It is translated as CASSLFGRVAGGYTF.

This clonotype was seen a few times. The genes are TRBV12-3 or TRBV12-4 and TRBJ2-1; D is uncertain. Trimming shortened V by 6 bases and J by 7 bases, and 22 bases separated the two germline ends. The CDR3 runs 16 residues. The CDR3 reads CASSSPRGPSRNEQFF. The CDR3 DNA reads TGTGCCAGCAGCTCTCCCCGCGGTCCTTCTCGAAATGAGCAGTTCTTC.

The V gene is TRBV30, the J gene TRBJ2-1; maybe TRBD2 (5 bases). In germline, CDR1 is GTSNPN, CDR2 SVGIG (reference sequence). Trimming took 1 base from V and 3 from J, leaving 10 bases between them. This CDR3 is 14 amino acids long. This CDR3 reads CAWSAGGLYNEQFF. DNA of the CDR3: TGTGCCTGGAGTGCAGGAGGCCTCTACAATGAGCAGTTCTTC.

Only one count was recorded for this clonotype. The J gene is TRBJ1-5, the V gene TRBV19; the D gene is possibly TRBD1 (5 bases). Germline CDR1 LNHDA, CDR2 SQIVND (reference sequence). V dropped 0 bases and J dropped 6 bases, with 18 bases sitting between them. This CDR3 is 17 amino acids long. This CDR3 reads CASSIDPGTRPRQPQHF. CDR3 coding DNA: TGTGCCAGTAGTATAGATCCCGGGACGAGGCCCCGTCAGCCCCAGCATTTT. Looking up the rest from reference TRBV19 and TRBJ1-5 gives the full variable domain: DGGITQSPKYLFRKEGQNVTLSCEQNLNHDAMYWYRQDPGQGLRLIYYSQIVNDFQKGDIAEGYSVSREKKESFPLTVTSAQKNPTAFYLCASSIDPGTRPRQPQHFGDGTRLSIL.

The V and J genes are TRBV6-1 and TRBJ2-6; 7 bases match TRBD1. This CDR3 is 17 amino acids long. Germline V gives CDR1 MNHNS, CDR2 SASEGT. The V gene end was trimmed by 6 bases and the J gene end by 0 bases; junction bases not matched to a gene: 8. The CDR3 region has the DNA TGTGCCAGCAGGCAACGGGGACAGCTCTCTGGGGCCAACGTCCTGACTTTC. Its protein product is CASRQRGQLSGANVLTF.

J is TRBJ2-5 and V is TRBV7-2, with no clear D. The V and J ends lost 6 bases and 5 bases respectively, with 13 bases between them. This CDR3 spans 13 amino acids. The germline V gene has CDR1 SGHTA and CDR2 FQGNSA. In DNA form, the CDR3 reads TGTGCCAGCAGTCTTATCCCCGGGGAGACCCAGTACTTC. The encoded protein is CASSLIPGETQYF.

This clonotype was recorded a few times. The genes are TRBV29-1 and TRBJ2-1; 8 nucleotides line up with TRBD2. Germline values: CDR1 SQVTM, CDR2 ANQGSEA. The CDR3 totals 13 residues. The V segment lost 4 bases and the J segment 4 bases; nucleotides outside the gene matches: 3. Written as DNA, the CDR3 is TGCAGCGTTGGTACTAGCGGTTACAATGAGCAGTTCTTC. It specifies CSVGTSGYNEQFF.

The chain's CDR3 is CASSRGTSAVGGTQYF. The CDR3, as DNA: TGTGCCAGCTCACGAGGGACTAGCGCCGTCGGTGGGACCCAGTACTTC. The V and J genes are TRBV18 and TRBJ2-5; 10 nucleotides align to TRBD2. There are 16 residues in the CDR3. Trimming at V came to 4 bases and at J to 7 bases, leaving 12 bases not matched to a gene. Per the germline V gene, CDR1 is KGHSH and CDR2 is LQKENI.